This T cell receptor (beta chain) was captured in a study of beta chain features in type 1 diabetes. Averaging roughly 100 mL, one heparinised blood draw was given by each donor. Expressed TCRB transcripts were sequenced after all isolated RNA was converted to cDNA. Generated by immunoSEQ multiplex PCR, the TCRdb table keeps only in-frame clones and is missing some. The sample lists more than 350,000 clones, about an eighth occurring once. V shed 3 bases and J shed 4 bases, with 9 bases lying between them. The germline gives CDR1 MDHEN, CDR2 SYDVKM. This CDR3 is 14 amino acids long. In this sample, this clone turned up a few times.

The rearrangement uses TRBV28 and TRBJ2-2; TRBD2 is a possible D gene (6 bases). The clonotype was recovered from a woman under 30 in good health. The sequenced sample was naive CD4+ T cells from blood. The CDR3 loop reads CASSFSGVTGELFF. The CDR3 DNA follows: TGTGCCAGCAGTTTCTCGGGGGTCACCGGGGAGCTGTTTTTT.